One and the same sample provided the 26 T cell receptor beta chains below, sequenced in a study of chemoradiotherapy in HPV16-positive cancers. Clones were read by immunoSEQ multiplex PCR, and TCRdb kept only the in-frame ones, dropping some. The table lists around 8,000 clones, approximately 70% of them singletons. Collection of the sample occurred from a patient who underwent chemoradiotherapy. These receptors came from a human donor with HPV-associated anogenital cancer.

This clone has a single count. The V call is TRBV6-5, the J call TRBJ1-1; maybe TRBD1 (6 bases). From germline, CDR1 is MNHEY and CDR2 SVGAGI. Trimming took off 2 bases at V and 0 bases at J, with 13 bases between the two ends. The CDR3 loop spans 16 amino acids. This CDR3 reads CASSYAGQSMNTEAFF. The CDR3 DNA is TGTGCCAGCAGTTACGCTGGACAGAGCATGAACACTGAAGCTTTCTTT.

The V call is TRBV2, the J call TRBJ2-7, with 10 bases that match TRBD1. V lost 1 base and J lost 7; bases outside the gene matches: 4. There are 14 residues in the CDR3. Germline CDR1 reads SNHLY; CDR2 reads FYNNEI. The CDR3 DNA reads as TGTGCCAGCAGTGAAGGGACAGGGGGTGGAGAGCAGTACTTC. This translates into CASSEGTGGGEQYF.

CDR3 residues: CASSLIDRTYNEQFF. The CDR3 DNA sequence: TGTGCCAGCAGCCTCATCGACCGAACTTACAATGAGCAGTTCTTC. V usage is TRBV7-8 and J usage is TRBJ2-1; D unclear. Trimming shortened V by 5 bases and J by 4 bases, and 15 bases separated the two germline ends. CDR3 length equals 15 residues. Per the germline V gene, CDR1 is SGHVS and CDR2 is FQNEAQ. Based on the CDR3 plus reference TRBV7-8 and TRBJ2-1, the full variable domain is GAGVSQSPRYKVAKRGQDVALRCDPISGHVSLFWYQQALGQGPEFLTYFQNEAQLDKSGLPSDRFFAERPEGSVSTLKIQRTQQEDSAVYLCASSLIDRTYNEQFFGPGTRLTVL.

CDR3 in amino acids: CASRTPTGTGGGEQYF. Written as DNA, the CDR3 is TGTGCCAGCAGGACCCCTACCGGGACAGGGGGCGGCGAGCAGTACTTC. The chain recombines TRBV28 with TRBJ2-7, with 12 positions matching TRBD1. After removal of 6 bases from V and 6 bases from J, the junction contained 12 bases not matched to a gene. Germline V gives CDR1 MDHEN, CDR2 SYDVKM. The CDR3 consists of 16 residues. Variable domain in full (rest from reference TRBV28 and TRBJ2-7): DVKVTQSSRYLVKRTGEKVFLECVQDMDHENMFWYRQDPGLGLRLIYFSYDVKMKEKGDIPEGYSVSREKKERFSLILESASTNQTSMYLCASRTPTGTGGGEQYFGPGTRLTVT.

The table lists this clone with a few counts. This rearrangement joins TRBV28 to TRBJ1-1, with D uncertain. Trimming pared 3 bases from V and 1 base from J, leaving 3 bases between. The CDR3 has 12 residues. In germline, CDR1 is MDHEN, CDR2 SYDVKM. CDR3 DNA sequence: TGTGCCAGCAGTTTTTGGAACACTGAAGCTTTCTTT. This sequence encodes CASSFWNTEAFF.

The V and J genes are TRBV10-1 and TRBJ1-2; possibly TRBD1 for D (6 bases). The CDR3 is 14 residues long. Germline CDR1 and CDR2: WNHNN and SYGVQD (reference sequence). Trimming stripped 2 bases from V and 6 bases from J, with 13 bases between. The CDR3 sequence: CASSEGGAENGYTF. CDR3 DNA: TGCGCCAGCAGTGAGGGGGGGGCTGAAAATGGCTACACCTTC.

The chain couples TRBV27 to TRBJ1-6; possible D gene TRBD1, 5 bases. The V gene lost 5 bases and the J gene lost 9 bases, with 17 bases spanning the gap. From germline, CDR1 is MNHEY and CDR2 SMNVEV (reference sequence). The length of the CDR3 is 15 residues. CDR3 in amino acids: CASSVTSRGTSPLHF. The CDR3 DNA follows: TGTGCCAGCAGTGTCACCTCGAGAGGGACTTCACCCCTCCACTTT.

This clone was seen a few times. CDR3 sequence (DNA): TGTGCCAGCAGTAAGGGGGGTCGATATAATTCACCCCTCCACTTT. It encodes CASSKGGRYNSPLHF. This chain links TRBV2 with TRBJ1-6; tentatively, D is TRBD1 (6 bases). V was trimmed by 5 bases and J by 4 bases, leaving 12 bases between them. The CDR3 spans 15 residues. Germline-derived CDR1 and CDR2 are SNHLY and FYNNEI.

The chain recombines TRBV6-5 with TRBJ2-7, with TRBD1 matching 9 bases. This CDR3 spans 12 amino acids. The trim removed 3 bases at V and 7 bases at J, leaving 1 base unmatched. The V gene's germline CDR1 is MNHEY and CDR2 SVGAGI. The CDR3 DNA follows: TGTGCCAGCAGTTATGGGACAGGGGAGCAGTACTTC. Translation gives CASSYGTGEQYF.

This rearrangement joins TRBV28 to TRBJ2-7; no firm D call. Germline loops: CDR1 MDHEN, CDR2 SYDVKM. This CDR3 has 12 amino acids. V lost 8 bases, J lost 2 bases, and 10 bases lay in between. CDR3 sequence (DNA): TGTGCCAGCCGCTACAGTACCTACGAGCAGTACTTC. It encodes CASRYSTYEQYF.

V gene TRBV2 combines with J gene TRBJ2-2; 9 positions agree with TRBD1. V dropped 7 bases and J dropped 3; count of bases not matched to a gene: 6. The CDR3 runs to 15 residues. Germline loops: CDR1 SNHLY, CDR2 FYNNEI. The CDR3 here is CASKSGQGYTGELFF. Written as DNA, the CDR3 is TGTGCCAGCAAATCGGGACAGGGATACACCGGGGAGCTGTTTTTT.

The rearrangement joins TRBV4-1 to TRBJ1-2, with D possibly being TRBD1 (5 bases). Germline V gene sequence: CDR1 MGHRA, CDR2 YSYEKL. The CDR3 extends over 14 amino acids. The germline V and J ends were trimmed by 0 bases and 1 base, with 6 bases remaining between them. In DNA, the CDR3 is TGCGCCAGCAGCCAAGATCAGGGTAACTATGGCTACACCTTC. It specifies CASSQDQGNYGYTF.

This clone was detected a few times. The chain has TRBV4-3 and TRBJ2-1; D may be TRBD2 (6 bases). CDR3 length: 16 amino acids. Trimming removed 4 bases from V and 6 bases from J, with 19 bases in between. CDR1 is LGHNA, CDR2 YSLEER, per germline. Here the CDR3 DNA reads TGCGCCAGCAGCCCCCTCAGGGACTGGGGTGCCAATGAGCAGTTCTTC. Translated: CASSPLRDWGANEQFF.

The chain carries TRBV19 and TRBJ2-5, with 9 positions matching TRBD1. This CDR3 region has 14 residues. CDR1 and CDR2 (germline): LNHDA, SQIVND (reference sequence). J was trimmed by 4 bases and V by 7 bases; bases with no gene match: 7. The CDR3 here is CASMETGGRETQYF. In DNA form, the CDR3 reads TGTGCCAGTATGGAGACAGGGGGTCGAGAGACCCAGTACTTC.

The gene calls are TRBV6-6 and TRBJ1-1; 10 bases are shared with TRBD1. Germline V CDR1 and CDR2: MNHNY, SVGAGI (reference sequence). This CDR3 contains 15 residues. V shed 6 bases, J shed 4 bases, and the junction held 8 bases outside the gene matches. The DNA of the CDR3 is TGTGCCAGCAGGCCTGGACAGGGGGGACCCACTGAAGCTTTCTTT. The encoded protein is CASRPGQGGPTEAFF.

DNA of the CDR3: TGTGCCAGCAGCTTAATCCGGGACGGGGCGCAGTATTTT. Amino acids: CASSLIRDGAQYF. V and J are TRBV7-3 and TRBJ2-3; the D gene could be TRBD1 or TRBD2 (5 bases each). There are 13 residues in the CDR3. V lost 1 base, J lost 10 bases, and 12 bases lay in between. Germline CDR1 is SGHTA and CDR2 is FQGTGA.

The sample holds a few counts of this clone. The chain couples TRBV29-1 to TRBJ1-2, with D maybe TRBD1 (6 bases). V lost 6 bases to trimming and J lost 0 bases, with 11 bases between them. CDR1 is SQVTM and CDR2 is ANQGSEA in the germline V gene. CDR3 length: 13 amino acids. CDR3 coding DNA: TGCAGCGTACCCCGACAGGCTAACTATGGCTACACCTTC. Its translation: CSVPRQANYGYTF.

The chain recombines TRBV28 with TRBJ2-7; perhaps TRBD2 as D (5 bases). The germline CDR1 and CDR2 sequences are MDHEN and SYDVKM. The CDR3 is 16 residues long. V lost 3 bases, J lost 3 bases, and 18 bases lay in between. This CDR3 reads CASSFPMGFTSYEQYF. In DNA form, the CDR3 reads TGTGCCAGCAGTTTCCCCATGGGCTTCACTAGCTACGAGCAGTACTTC.

The DNA for the CDR3 is TGTGCCAGCAGCTTGGTAAACACCGGGGAGCTGTTTTTT. Translating it yields CASSLVNTGELFF. This rearrangement joins TRBV5-5 to TRBJ2-2, with D unclear. This CDR3 comprises 13 residues. The germline V gene has CDR1 SGHKS and CDR2 YYEKEE (reference sequence). V was cut by 0 bases and J by 2 bases, with 2 bases left in between.

V gene TRBV7-2 combines with J gene TRBJ2-2; 10 positions agree with TRBD2. The CDR3 runs 14 residues. V trimming: 6 bases; J trimming: 6 bases; junction bases outside the gene matches: 4. The germline V gene encodes CDR1 SGHTA and CDR2 FQGNSA. The CDR3 loop is CASRRLAGPGELFF. The CDR3 nucleotides are TGTGCCAGCAGAAGACTAGCGGGCCCCGGGGAGCTGTTTTTT.

This chain links TRBV6-1 with TRBJ1-2; D not certain. Germline CDR1 MNHNS, CDR2 SASEGT. Trimming stripped 0 bases from V and 7 bases from J, with 21 bases between. This CDR3 spans 17 amino acids. The CDR3 sequence is CASSEARWLGVDGGYTF. The CDR3 DNA is TGTGCCAGCAGTGAAGCGCGATGGTTGGGAGTTGATGGTGGCTACACCTTC.

The genes are TRBV7-2 and TRBJ1-5; TRBD1 aligns across 8 bases. CDR3 length: 15 residues. Trimming cost V 1 base and J 2 bases; bases outside gene matches: 1. Germline loops: CDR1 SGHTA, CDR2 FQGNSA. CDR3 bases: TGTGCCAGCAGCTTAGACAGGGGGGGCAATCAGCCCCAGCATTTT. Protein product: CASSLDRGGNQPQHF.

The chain joins TRBV6-1 to TRBJ2-3; a possible D gene is TRBD1 (6 bases). Germline V gene sequence: CDR1 MNHNS, CDR2 SASEGT. V gave up 7 bases and J gave up 4 bases, with 18 bases separating them. The CDR3 sequence is 15 residues long. CDR3 DNA: TGTGCCAGCATTCCGGGACAAGATCCACCAGATACGCAGTATTTT. This codes for CASIPGQDPPDTQYF.

The chain recombines TRBV15 with TRBJ1-1; D perhaps matches TRBD1 (6 bases). This CDR3 comprises 14 residues. The V and J ends lost 9 bases and 1 base respectively, with 15 bases between them. Germline V gene lookup returns CDR1 LNHNV and CDR2 YYDKDF (reference sequence). CDR3 in amino acids: CATRWGASNTEAFF. The CDR3 coding sequence is TGTGCCACACGGTGGGGGGCATCGAACACTGAAGCTTTCTTT.

The chain combines TRBV5-1 with TRBJ1-1; tentative D call: TRBD1 (6 bases). V lost 4 bases and J 7 bases, leaving 20 bases between the germline ends. This CDR3 is built from 15 residues. Germline assignment: CDR1 SGHRS and CDR2 YFSETQ. In nucleotides, the CDR3 is TGCGCCAGCAGCGGCCCAACAGGGCTCGCAGATGAAGCTTTCTTT. It is translated as CASSGPTGLADEAFF.

The chain employs TRBV19 and TRBJ2-3; the D is unclear. CDR1 and CDR2 from the germline V gene are LNHDA and SQIVND (reference sequence). Trimming pared 3 bases from V and 2 bases from J, leaving 9 bases between. CDR3 length: 14 amino acids. CDR3 bases: TGTGCCAGTAGTATGGCCGGGCACACAGATACGCAGTATTTT. It yields the protein CASSMAGHTDTQYF. Together with reference TRBV19 and TRBJ2-3, the CDR3 gives the full variable domain: DGGITQSPKYLFRKEGQNVTLSCEQNLNHDAMYWYRQDPGQGLRLIYYSQIVNDFQKGDIAEGYSVSREKKESFPLTVTSAQKNPTAFYLCASSMAGHTDTQYFGPGTRLTVL.